This T cell receptor (beta chain) derives from a study of T cells in Graves' hyperthyroidism and ophthalmopathy. The CDR3 is 12 amino acids. Germline CDR1 SGHAT, CDR2 FQNNGV. The ends were cut back, 6 bases at V and 3 bases at J, with 8 bases in the middle. At first hyperthyroidism diagnosis, before any ophthalmopathy symptoms, the blood sample was collected. The TCR beta CDR3 regions underwent amplification using RNA transcripts as the source. With the HTBI primer set, the TCR CDR3 went through a first round of RT-PCR. TCRdb reprocessed the multiplex PCR reads with MiXCR, giving one entry per CDR3 protein. The sample comprises 270,000 or so distinct CDR3 sequences, 20% to 25% of which are singletons, and 20% to 30% rests with the top ten. This clonotype was detected many times.

This rearrangement joins TRBV11-2 to TRBJ1-2; D unclear. Sequenced sample: blood. This sequence was found in a man between 40 and 49 years old with Graves' hyperthyroidism that later progressed to Graves' ophthalmopathy. The CDR3 nucleotides read TGTGCCAGCAGACATTACTACTATGGCTACACCTTC. This gives the protein CASRHYYYGYTF.